The 28 T cell receptor beta chains listed next were all sequenced from one sample in a study of a mutant IDH1 vaccine in newly diagnosed glioma. As to time point: week 5, during vaccination. The investigators gave 300 ug of mutant IDH1 20-mer peptide in each vaccine dose, together with topical imiquimod. Using immunoSEQ multiplex PCR, the repertoire was profiled, and TCRdb retains in-frame clones only, with some absent. This table has more than 35,000 clones, 70% to 90% appearing once. These receptors' targets are unknown. This specimen was PBMCs, taken from a glioma patient whose treatment included an IDH1 peptide vaccine. Source of these receptors: a middle-aged man with glioma.

The rearrangement joins TRBV9 to TRBJ1-1; D gene uncertain. Trimming stripped 3 bases from V and 7 bases from J, with 19 bases between. Germline values: CDR1 SGDLS, CDR2 YYNGEE. The CDR3 is 15 residues long. The chain's CDR3 is CASSAVAQPGYEAFF. The CDR3 coding sequence is TGTGCCAGCAGCGCCGTAGCCCAACCGGGGTATGAAGCTTTCTTT.

This clone was detected only a few times. The chain recombines TRBV9 with TRBJ1-4, with D hard to call. Germline V gene lookup returns CDR1 SGDLS and CDR2 YYNGEE. Trimming shortened V by 0 bases and J by 4 bases, and 7 bases separated the two germline ends. This CDR3 has 14 amino acids. The CDR3 sequence: CASSVGHYNEKLFF. CDR3 bases: TGTGCCAGCAGCGTAGGCCACTATAATGAAAAACTGTTTTTT.

This clone appeared a few times. This sequence joins TRBV23-1 and TRBJ1-2; a possible D gene is TRBD1 (5 bases). TRBV23-1 is recorded as an ORF, its role being uncertain. Trimming left V 2 bases short and J 3 bases short, with 16 bases between. There are 16 residues in the CDR3. CDR3 bases: TGCGCCAGCAGTCAACGTCTACCGGGACTAGACTATGGCTACACCTTC. Translating gives CASSQRLPGLDYGYTF.

This chain uses TRBV5-1 with TRBJ2-7; 12 bases line up with TRBD1. Germline V gene data show CDR1 as SGHRS and CDR2 as YFSETQ. Trimming removed 3 bases from V and 5 bases from J; junction bases left unmatched: 6. The CDR3 spans 15 residues. CDR3 nucleotides: TGCGCCAGCAGCTGGGGGACAGGGGGCTTACACGAGCAGTACTTC. Residues: CASSWGTGGLHEQYF. The full variable domain, its missing parts supplied by reference TRBV5-1 and TRBJ2-7, is KAGVTQTPRYLIKTRGQQVTLSCSPISGHRSVSWYQQTPGQGLQFLFEYFSETQRNKGNFPGRFSGRQFSNSRSEMNVSTLELGDSALYLCASSWGTGGLHEQYFGPGTRLTVT.

The chain couples TRBV27 to TRBJ2-1, with 12 positions matching TRBD2. V trimming: 7 bases; J trimming: 8 bases; junction bases outside the gene matches: 12. CDR3 size: 16 residues. Germline V gene sequence: CDR1 MNHEY, CDR2 SMNVEV (reference sequence). Here the CDR3 reads CASNKRLAGVVDEQFF. CDR3 in DNA: TGTGCCAGCAACAAAAGACTAGCGGGAGTGGTAGATGAGCAGTTCTTC.

The gene calls are TRBV14 and TRBJ2-7; D is possibly TRBD2 (5 bases). V was pared by 3 bases and J by 3 bases, with 6 bases between. Germline CDR1 SGHDN, CDR2 FVKESK. The CDR3 loop spans 12 amino acids. CDR3 amino acids: CASSQDFYEQYF. CDR3 bases: TGTGCCAGCAGCCAGGACTTCTACGAGCAGTACTTC.

The rearrangement links TRBV19 to TRBJ2-3; D is perhaps TRBD2 (6 bases). The CDR3 contains 15 residues. V lost 3 bases, J lost 7 bases, and 17 bases lay in between. CDR1 is LNHDA and CDR2 is SQIVND in the germline V gene (reference sequence). Here the CDR3 reads CASSIPEGLRNTQYF. The CDR3 DNA is TGTGCCAGTAGTATTCCGGAGGGCCTACGAAATACGCAGTATTTT.

The table lists this clone with a few counts. The chain combines TRBV10-3 with TRBJ1-1, with no clear D. The CDR3 totals 16 residues. Germline V gene data show CDR1 as ENHRY and CDR2 as SYGVKD. Trimming cost V 6 bases and J 2 bases, with 19 bases left between them. The CDR3 spells CAIRAGPLLRNTEAFF. The CDR3 DNA sequence: TGTGCCATCAGGGCCGGGCCCCTATTGCGCAACACTGAAGCTTTCTTT.

CDR3 DNA: TGTGCCAGCAGTGGGTGGGGGGCCGGGACTGAAGCTTTCTTT. It codes for CASSGWGAGTEAFF. The chain links TRBV2 to TRBJ1-1; TRBD1 might be the D (6 bases). The CDR3 is 14 amino acids. Germline CDR1 and CDR2: SNHLY and FYNNEI. V was pared by 4 bases and J by 5 bases, with 14 bases between.

J is TRBJ1-1 and V is TRBV21-1. TRBV21-1 is tagged as a pseudogene. The CDR3 runs 8 residues. The CDR3 region has the DNA TGTGTTCACCCGGACGCTTTCTTT. Amino acid sequence: CVHPDAFF.

The chain joins TRBV7-2 to TRBJ2-7, with D possibly called TRBD1 or TRBD2 (5 bases each). Looked up from germline, CDR1 is SGHTA and CDR2 is FQGNSA. The CDR3 has 15 residues. The V gene lost 0 bases and the J gene lost 2 bases, with 11 bases spanning the gap. CDR3 bases: TGTGCCAGCAGCTTAGCATGGGGGTTTCCCTACGAGCAGTACTTC. It translates to CASSLAWGFPYEQYF.

The chain couples TRBV27 to TRBJ2-7, with 11 bases that match TRBD2. Germline CDR1 and CDR2: MNHEY and SMNVEV (reference sequence). The CDR3 is 16 amino acids. Trimming removed 6 bases from V and 3 bases from J; junction bases left unmatched: 10. This CDR3 is CASRDSGRAVSYEQYF. The CDR3 DNA sequence: TGTGCCAGCAGAGATAGCGGGAGGGCCGTCAGCTACGAGCAGTACTTC.

The V call is TRBV4-2, the J call TRBJ2-7; D perhaps matches TRBD1 (7 bases). V lost 0 bases to trimming and J lost 6 bases, with 18 bases between them. Germline CDR1 LGHNA, CDR2 YNFKEQ. CDR3 length: 16 amino acids. The CDR3 here is CASSQDQAGGSGEQYF. The CDR3 DNA reads as TGTGCCAGCAGCCAAGATCAGGCAGGGGGGTCGGGCGAGCAGTACTTC.

DNA of the CDR3: TGTGCCAGTAGTATAGATCCGTGGGACAGGGGATGGACCGGGGAGCTGTTTTTT. Translating gives CASSIDPWDRGWTGELFF. This chain links TRBV19 with TRBJ2-2, with 10 bases that match TRBD1. Germline CDR1 LNHDA, CDR2 SQIVND (reference sequence). V lost 0 bases to trimming and J lost 5 bases; unmatched junction nucleotides: 9. This CDR3 is built from 18 residues.

The V call is TRBV7-6, the J call TRBJ1-1; D remains unclear. The CDR3 loop spans 13 amino acids. Trimming removed 2 bases at V and 1 base at J, with 5 bases between. CDR1 and CDR2 from the germline V gene are SGHVS and FNYEAQ. CDR3 region: CASSLRQNTEAFF. CDR3 coding DNA: TGTGCCAGCAGCTTACGACAGAACACTGAAGCTTTCTTT. Full variable domain (rest looked up from reference TRBV7-6 and TRBJ1-1): GAGVSQSPRYKVTKRGQDVALRCDPISGHVSLYWYRQALGQGPEFLTYFNYEAQQDKSGLPNDRFSAERPEGSISTLTIQRTEQRDSAMYRCASSLRQNTEAFFGQGTRLTVV.

The CDR3 spells CASSLRSPSTDTQYF. Written as DNA, the CDR3 is TGTGCCAGCAGCTTACGATCCCCGAGCACAGATACGCAGTATTTT. The genes are TRBV7-9 and TRBJ2-3, with D uncertain. Trimming pared 2 bases from V and 0 bases from J, leaving 9 bases between. The CDR3 has 15 residues. The germline CDR1 and CDR2 sequences are SEHNR and FQNEAQ (reference sequence).

The chain carries TRBV14 and TRBJ2-2; D possibly corresponds to TRBD1 (5 bases). Germline-derived CDR1 and CDR2 are SGHDN and FVKESK. Trimming left V 1 base short and J 5 bases short, with 8 bases between. The CDR3 is made up of 14 amino acids. The CDR3: CASSQGAGTGELFF. Written as DNA, the CDR3 is TGTGCCAGCAGCCAAGGAGCAGGGACCGGGGAGCTGTTTTTT. Combining the CDR3 with reference TRBV14 and TRBJ2-2 gives the whole variable domain EAGVTQFPSHSVIEKGQTVTLRCDPISGHDNLYWYRRVMGKEIKFLLHFVKESKQDESGMPNNRFLAERTGGTYSTLKVQPAELEDSGVYFCASSQGAGTGELFFGEGSRLTVL.

The chain recombines TRBV29-1 with TRBJ2-6, with D perhaps TRBD1 (6 bases). This CDR3 has 14 amino acids. V was pared by 6 bases and J by 2 bases, with 11 bases between. CDR1 and CDR2 from the germline V gene are SQVTM and ANQGSEA. The CDR3 loop is CSVLNRAGANVLTF. CDR3 coding DNA: TGCAGCGTACTAAACAGGGCTGGGGCCAACGTCCTGACTTTC.

The CDR3 DNA follows: TGTGCTAGTGGACCCGGGACAGGGGGGTCTTGGGCAGCTTTCTTT. This translates into CASGPGTGGSWAAFF. The chain links TRBV12-5 to TRBJ1-1; 11 positions agree with TRBD1. V was clipped by 6 bases and J by 10 bases; unmatched bases: 13. Germline lookup yields CDR1 LGHNT and CDR2 FRNRAP. This CDR3 has 15 amino acids.

The chain uses TRBV29-1 and TRBJ2-3; no clear D. The CDR3 sequence is 14 residues long. CDR1 is SQVTM, CDR2 ANQGSEA, per germline. V was cut by 5 bases and J by 2 bases, with 14 bases left in between. The CDR3, as DNA: TGCAGCGTTAAAATAGGGATCTTCACAGATACGCAGTATTTT. Residues: CSVKIGIFTDTQYF.

The rearrangement joins TRBV9 to TRBJ1-2; TRBD1 might be the D (6 bases). CDR1 is SGDLS, CDR2 YYNGEE, per germline. This CDR3 has 13 residues. Trimming stripped 3 bases from V and 8 bases from J, with 14 bases between. The chain's CDR3 is CASSASGAGGYTF. The CDR3, as DNA: TGTGCCAGCAGCGCCTCAGGGGCGGGGGGCTACACCTTC.

The rearrangement uses TRBV4-1 and TRBJ2-2; perhaps TRBD2 as D (6 bases). The CDR3 totals 15 residues. The V end was cut by 0 bases, the J end by 4 bases, with 9 bases between. Germline V CDR1 and CDR2: MGHRA, YSYEKL. The CDR3, as DNA: TGCGCCAGCAGCCAAGAGGCTAGCGTCACCGGGGAGCTGTTTTTT. Amino acid sequence: CASSQEASVTGELFF.

V usage is TRBV9 and J usage is TRBJ2-5; D gene uncertain. From germline, CDR1 is SGDLS and CDR2 YYNGEE. CDR3 length: 14 amino acids. Trimming took off 1 base at V and 4 bases at J, with 11 bases between the two ends. The CDR3 reads CASSVLEEGETQYF. The CDR3 region has the DNA TGTGCCAGCAGCGTACTCGAGGAAGGAGAGACCCAGTACTTC.

This clone was recorded only once. CDR3 region: CASKDRNEQYF. The CDR3 bases are TGTGCCAGCAAGGACCGAAACGAGCAGTACTTC. The chain employs TRBV28 and TRBJ2-7; D is unresolved. The CDR3 is 11 amino acids. CDR1 MDHEN and CDR2 SYDVKM come from the germline V gene. V dropped 7 bases and J dropped 5 bases, with 9 bases sitting between them.

The chain links TRBV6-4 to TRBJ1-1; D is uncertain. CDR3 length: 13 amino acids. Germline V gene sequence: CDR1 MRHNA, CDR2 SNTAGT. V lost 6 bases, J lost 1 base, and 9 bases lay in between. The CDR3 nucleotides are TGTGCCAGCAGGCGGACGGGGAACACTGAAGCTTTCTTT. Amino acid sequence: CASRRTGNTEAFF.

The chain carries TRBV6-5 and TRBJ1-5; tentatively, D is TRBD1 (5 bases). The length of the CDR3 is 16 residues. Trimming stripped 4 bases from V and 0 bases from J, with 13 bases between. The V gene's germline CDR1 is MNHEY and CDR2 SVGAGI. The CDR3: CASSSPGGYSNQPQHF. CDR3 nucleotide sequence: TGTGCCAGCAGTTCCCCGGGGGGATATAGCAATCAGCCCCAGCATTTT.

Here the CDR3 reads CASALDSSYEQYF. For the CDR3, the DNA is TGTGCTAGTGCCCTGGACAGCTCCTACGAGCAGTACTTC. The chain carries TRBV12-5 and TRBJ2-7, with a possible D match to TRBD1 (6 bases). The germline CDR1 and CDR2 sequences are LGHNT and FRNRAP. Between the trimmed V and J ends, which lost 7 bases and 0 bases, there was a span of 10 bases. This CDR3 is 13 amino acids long.

This clone has a single count. The CDR3, as DNA: TGTGCCACCGCACTGGCCGGTACTTCGCGGCAGTACTTC. Protein sequence: CATALAGTSRQYF. The chain combines TRBV27 with TRBJ2-7; D is ambiguous. With 10 bases removed from V and 9 bases from J, the gap between germline ends came to 22 bases. The CDR3 loop spans 13 amino acids. CDR1 is MNHEY and CDR2 is SMNVEV in the germline V gene (reference sequence).